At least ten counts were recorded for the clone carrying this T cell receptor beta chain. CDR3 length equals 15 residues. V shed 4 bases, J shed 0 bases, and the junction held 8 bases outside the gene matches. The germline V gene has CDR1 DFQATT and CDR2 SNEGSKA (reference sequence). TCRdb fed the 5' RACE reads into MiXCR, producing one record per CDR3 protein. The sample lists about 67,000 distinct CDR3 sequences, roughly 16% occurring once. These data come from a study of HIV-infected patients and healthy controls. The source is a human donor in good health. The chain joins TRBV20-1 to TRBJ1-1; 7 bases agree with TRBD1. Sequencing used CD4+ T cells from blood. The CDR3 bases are TGCAGTGCTACTGACAGGGTAATCATGAACACTGAAGCTTTCTTT. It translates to CSATDRVIMNTEAFF.